This T cell receptor (beta chain) was sequenced in a study of identical twins. The germline CDR1 and CDR2 sequences are MNHEY and SVGEGT. This CDR3 spans 15 amino acids. Trimming removed 3 bases from V and 4 bases from J, with 15 bases in between. This clonotype was recorded a few times. TCRdb ran MiXCR on the 5' RACE reads and lists one entry per CDR3 protein. The sample lists just over 450,000 distinct CDR3 sequences, approximately 15% occurring once. These same data were also listed under a study on yellow fever vaccine responses in identical twins.

The sample taken for sequencing was CD4+ T cells sorted from blood. The chain has TRBV6-2 or TRBV6-3 and TRBJ1-1, with D hard to call. This sequence originates from a woman between 18 and 29 years old in good health. CDR3 protein: CASSYSMMVGTEAFF. For the CDR3, the DNA is TGTGCCAGCAGTTATTCCATGATGGTGGGCACTGAAGCTTTCTTT.